This TCR beta chain derives from a study of T cells after yellow fever vaccination. This clonotype was seen only a few times. Its cognate antigen is unknown. 5'RACE template switching produced TCR cDNA carrying a universal primer site and UMIs. Each CDR3 protein is one row after TCRdb ran MiXCR on the 5' RACE reads. The sample records a few hundred thousand distinct CDR3 sequences, 8.5% to 10% being singletons. Germline V gene lookup returns CDR1 MNHNS and CDR2 SASEGT. The V gene lost 7 bases and the J gene lost 11 bases, with 20 bases spanning the gap. This CDR3 spans 13 amino acids. Broader study findings: Within FACS-sorted repertoires, abundant clonotypes contaminating from the bulk population could be present.

The specimen was CD4+ T cells sorted from PBMCs, collected 5 days after the yellow fever booster vaccination. This chain joins TRBV6-1 and TRBJ1-1; weak D call: TRBD1 (5 bases). This sequence was found in a man younger than 35 who received the YFV17D yellow fever vaccine. The DNA of the CDR3 is TGTGCCAGCACCATAGACAGAAATAATGTGGCTTTCTTT. Amino acids: CASTIDRNNVAFF.